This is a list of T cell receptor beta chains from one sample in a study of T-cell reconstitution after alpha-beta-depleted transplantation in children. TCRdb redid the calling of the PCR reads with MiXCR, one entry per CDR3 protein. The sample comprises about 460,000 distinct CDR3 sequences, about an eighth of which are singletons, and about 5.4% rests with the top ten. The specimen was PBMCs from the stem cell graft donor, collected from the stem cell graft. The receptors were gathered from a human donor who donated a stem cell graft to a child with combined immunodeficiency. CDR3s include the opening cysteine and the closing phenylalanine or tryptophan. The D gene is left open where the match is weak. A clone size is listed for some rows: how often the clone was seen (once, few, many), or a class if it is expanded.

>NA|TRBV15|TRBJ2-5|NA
CATSSWEKGSQETQYF
TGTGCCACCAGCTCCTGGGAGAAGGGATCCCAAGAGACCCAGTACTTC
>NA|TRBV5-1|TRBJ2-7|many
CASSLVGREVGEQYF
TGCGCCAGCAGCTTGGTCGGCAGGGAGGTTGGCGAGCAGTACTTC
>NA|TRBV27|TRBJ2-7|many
CASSFPGEEQYF
TGTGCCAGCAGTTTTCCAGGGGAAGAGCAGTACTTC
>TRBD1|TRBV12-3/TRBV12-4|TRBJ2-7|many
CASSLTETGWSEQYF
TGTGCCAGCAGTTTAACTGAGACAGGGTGGTCCGAGCAGTACTTC
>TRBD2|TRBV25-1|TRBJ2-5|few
CASKRSGGAQETQYF
TGTGCCAGCAAGAGGTCCGGGGGGGCCCAAGAGACCCAGTACTTC
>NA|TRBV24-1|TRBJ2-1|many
CATSEGNNEQFF
TGTGCCACCAGTGAGGGAAACAATGAGCAGTTCTTC
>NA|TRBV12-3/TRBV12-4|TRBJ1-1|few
CASRAEMNTEAFF
TGTGCCAGCAGGGCGGAGATGAACACTGAAGCTTTCTTT
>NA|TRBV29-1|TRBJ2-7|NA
CSVEERGRWSRAGCYEQYF
TGCAGCGTTGAAGAAAGAGGGAGATGGTCGCGGGCAGGATGCTACGAGCAGTACTTC
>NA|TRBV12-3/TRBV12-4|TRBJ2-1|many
CASASLGIAYNEQFF
TGTGCCAGCGCCTCACTGGGGATCGCCTACAATGAGCAGTTCTTC
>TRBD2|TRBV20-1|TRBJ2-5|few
CSASSLAGIQETQYF
TGCAGTGCTAGTAGTCTAGCGGGGATCCAAGAGACCCAGTACTTC
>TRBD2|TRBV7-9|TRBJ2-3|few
CASTSTSGRADTQYF
TGTGCCAGCACCTCTACTAGCGGGAGGGCAGATACGCAGTATTTT
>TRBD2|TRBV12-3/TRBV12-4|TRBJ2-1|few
CASSPSGGAHEQFF
TGTGCCAGCAGTCCTAGCGGGGGGGCCCACGAGCAGTTCTTC
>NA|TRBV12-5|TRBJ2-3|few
CASATGTPGDTDTQYF
TGTGCTAGTGCTACCGGGACTCCCGGAGACACAGATACGCAGTATTTT
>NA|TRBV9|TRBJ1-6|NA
CASSVGEGYNSPLHF
TGTGCCAGCAGCGTAGGGGAAGGGTATAATTCACCCCTCCACTTT
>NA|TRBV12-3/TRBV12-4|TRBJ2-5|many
CASSLRSSLEAQYF
TGTGCCAGCAGTTTACGTTCTAGCCTGGAAGCCCAGTACTTC
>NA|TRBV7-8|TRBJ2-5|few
CASSSRSREETQYF
TGTGCCAGCAGCTCCCGTTCGAGGGAAGAGACCCAGTACTTC
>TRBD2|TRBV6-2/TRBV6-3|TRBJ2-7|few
CASSPRPGLADSYEQYF
TGTGCCAGCAGCCCCCGGCCGGGACTAGCGGATTCCTACGAGCAGTACTTC
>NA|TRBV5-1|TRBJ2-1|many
CASGLQGDGRFSEQFF
TGCGCCAGCGGCCTACAAGGGGACGGCAGATTTTCTGAGCAGTTCTTC
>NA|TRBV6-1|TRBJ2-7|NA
CASSETLGTVYEQYF
TGTGCCAGCAGTGAAACCCTCGGGACTGTCTACGAGCAGTACTTC
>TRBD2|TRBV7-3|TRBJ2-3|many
CASSLTGTSGRTDTQYF
TGTGCCAGCAGCTTAACGGGGACTAGCGGGAGAACAGATACGCAGTATTTT
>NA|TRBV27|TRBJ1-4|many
CASRVGGDEKLFF
TGTGCCAGCCGGGTGGGTGGAGATGAAAAACTGTTTTTT
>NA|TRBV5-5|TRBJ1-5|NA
CASSFGAGRSNQPQHF
TGTGCCAGCAGCTTCGGTGCAGGGCGTAGCAATCAGCCCCAGCATTTT
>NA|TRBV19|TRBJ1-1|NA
CASSIARLSTEAFF
TGTGCCAGTAGTATCGCCAGATTGAGCACTGAAGCTTTCTTT
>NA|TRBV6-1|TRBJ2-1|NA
CASRPLRGRVNEQFF
TGTGCCAGCAGGCCGCTCAGGGGCAGGGTCAATGAGCAGTTCTTC
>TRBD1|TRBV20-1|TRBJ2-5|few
CSAQRQGAGETQYF
TGCAGTGCTCAACGACAGGGGGCTGGAGAGACCCAGTACTTC
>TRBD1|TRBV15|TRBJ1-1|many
CATSMAGQRNTEAFF
TGTGCCACCAGCATGGCGGGACAGAGGAACACTGAAGCTTTCTTT
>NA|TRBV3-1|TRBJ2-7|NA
CASSYDIISHEQYF
TGTGCCAGCAGCTACGACATCATTAGCCACGAGCAGTACTTC
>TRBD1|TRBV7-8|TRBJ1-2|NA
CASSTPGQGQWVYGYTF
TGTGCCAGCAGCACACCGGGACAGGGTCAATGGGTCTATGGCTACACCTTC
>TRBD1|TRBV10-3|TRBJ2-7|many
CAISETAGQGAREQYF
TGTGCCATCAGTGAGACCGCTGGACAGGGGGCGCGAGAGCAGTACTTC
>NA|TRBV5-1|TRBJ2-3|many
CASSRQGGTDTQYF
TGCGCCAGCAGCCGACAGGGAGGGACAGATACGCAGTATTTT
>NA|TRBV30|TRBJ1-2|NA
CAWSRDPTKYGYTF
TGTGCCTGGAGCCGGGACCCTACAAAATATGGCTACACCTTC
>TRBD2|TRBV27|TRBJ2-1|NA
CASSLPPGGAHEQFF
TGTGCCAGCAGTTTACCCCCCGGGGGGGCACATGAGCAGTTCTTC
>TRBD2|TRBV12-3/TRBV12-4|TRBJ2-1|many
CASRYSGGVDGEQFF
TGTGCCAGCAGATACAGCGGGGGGGTGGATGGTGAGCAGTTCTTC
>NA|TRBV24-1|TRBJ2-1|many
CATSDAGNEQFF
TGTGCCACCAGTGATGCCGGCAATGAGCAGTTCTTC
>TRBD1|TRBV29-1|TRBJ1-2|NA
CSDGTGGYGYTF
TGCAGCGACGGGACAGGGGGCTATGGCTACACCTTC
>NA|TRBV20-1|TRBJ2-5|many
CSAKLIQETQYF
TGCAGTGCTAAGCTCATCCAAGAGACCCAGTACTTC
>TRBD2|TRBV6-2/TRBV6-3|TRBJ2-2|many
CASENGLAGWTGELFF
TGTGCCAGCGAGAACGGACTAGCGGGGTGGACCGGGGAGCTGTTTTTT
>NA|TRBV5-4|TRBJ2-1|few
CASSYTSGKQFF
TGTGCCAGCAGTTATACGTCTGGCAAGCAGTTCTTC
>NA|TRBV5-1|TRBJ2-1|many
CASSLGQGYEQFF
TGCGCCAGCAGCTTGGGGCAGGGGTATGAGCAGTTCTTC
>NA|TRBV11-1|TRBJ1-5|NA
CASSFVGRGRGFGQPQHF
TGTGCCAGCAGCTTCGTGGGCCGCGGGAGGGGTTTTGGTCAGCCCCAGCATTTT
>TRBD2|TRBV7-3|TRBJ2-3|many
CASSCLLLAGAPNTQYF
TGTGCCAGCAGCTGCTTATTACTAGCGGGAGCCCCTAATACGCAGTATTTT
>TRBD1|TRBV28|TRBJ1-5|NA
CASRKDRGGQPQHF
TGTGCCAGCAGAAAAGACAGGGGGGGACAGCCCCAGCATTTT
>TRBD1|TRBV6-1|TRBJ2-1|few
CASISGQGPYNEQFF
TGTGCCAGCATCTCCGGACAGGGTCCCTACAATGAGCAGTTCTTC
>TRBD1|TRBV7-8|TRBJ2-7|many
CASSLGQEYEQYF
TGTGCCAGCAGCTTGGGACAGGAGTACGAGCAGTACTTC
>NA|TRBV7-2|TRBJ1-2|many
CASSSSGAQGYTF
TGTGCCAGCAGCTCCTCAGGGGCTCAAGGCTACACCTTC
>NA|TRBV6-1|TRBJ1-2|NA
CASSELDGTSNYGYTF
TGTGCCAGCAGTGAACTGGACGGAACCTCTAACTATGGCTACACCTTC
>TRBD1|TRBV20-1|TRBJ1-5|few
CSAVQGAINQPQHF
TGCAGTGCTGTACAGGGGGCGATTAATCAGCCCCAGCATTTT
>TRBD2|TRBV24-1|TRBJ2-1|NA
CATSDPGGSGVSYNEQFF
TGTGCCACCAGTGATCCCGGTGGTAGCGGGGTGTCCTACAATGAGCAGTTCTTC
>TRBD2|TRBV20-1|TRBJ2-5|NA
CSATLAGGLFGETQYF
TGCAGTGCTACACTAGCGGGAGGCCTATTTGGGGAGACCCAGTACTTC
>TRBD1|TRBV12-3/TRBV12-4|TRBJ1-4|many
CAAWDRRSTNEKLFF
TGTGCGGCGTGGGACAGGCGTTCAACTAATGAAAAACTGTTTTTT
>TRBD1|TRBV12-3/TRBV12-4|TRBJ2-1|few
CASGDRRNEQFF
TGTGCCAGCGGGGACAGGAGGAATGAGCAGTTCTTC
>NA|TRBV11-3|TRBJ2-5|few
CASSSGAAGGGQETQYF
TGTGCCAGCAGCTCCGGAGCGGCTGGGGGAGGTCAAGAGACCCAGTACTTC
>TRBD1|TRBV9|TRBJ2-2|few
CASSVRPLRGPTGELFF
TGTGCCAGCAGCGTTAGACCTCTGAGGGGGCCCACCGGGGAGCTGTTTTTT
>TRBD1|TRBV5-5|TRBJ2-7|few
CASSFFGEDRAEQYF
TGTGCCAGCAGTTTTTTTGGGGAGGACAGGGCGGAGCAGTACTTC
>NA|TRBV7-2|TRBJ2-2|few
CASSTRAGTGELFF
TGTGCCAGCAGCACACGAGCCGGAACCGGGGAGCTGTTTTTT
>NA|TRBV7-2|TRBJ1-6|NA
CASTPGYDNSPLHF
TGTGCCAGCACTCCAGGGTACGATAATTCACCCCTCCACTTT
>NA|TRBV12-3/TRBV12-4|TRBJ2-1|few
CASNTGFMNEQFF
TGTGCCAGCAACACTGGTTTTATGAATGAGCAGTTCTTC
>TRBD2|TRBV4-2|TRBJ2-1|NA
CASSQSRLAGDNEQFF
TGTGCCAGCAGCCAGAGTAGACTAGCGGGAGATAATGAGCAGTTCTTC